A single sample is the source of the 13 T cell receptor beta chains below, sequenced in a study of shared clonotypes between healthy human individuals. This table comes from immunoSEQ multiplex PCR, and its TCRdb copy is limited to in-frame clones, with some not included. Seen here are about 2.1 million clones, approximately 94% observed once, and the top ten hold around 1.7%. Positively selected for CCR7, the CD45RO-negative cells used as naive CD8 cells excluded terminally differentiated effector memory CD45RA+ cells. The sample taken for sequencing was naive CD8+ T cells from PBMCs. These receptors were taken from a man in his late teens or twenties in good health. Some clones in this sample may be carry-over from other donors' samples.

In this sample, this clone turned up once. The CDR3 is CASSPVGLVYEQYF. The DNA of the CDR3 is TGTGCCAGTAGTCCGGTGGGTTTAGTATACGAGCAGTACTTC. The genes are TRBV19 and TRBJ2-7, with D unresolved. Germline CDR1 is LNHDA and CDR2 is SQIVND (reference sequence). With 5 bases removed from V and 4 bases from J, the gap between germline ends came to 15 bases. The CDR3 has 14 residues. The entire variable domain, with the rest obtained from reference TRBV19 and TRBJ2-7, is as follows: DGGITQSPKYLFRKEGQNVTLSCEQNLNHDAMYWYRQDPGQGLRLIYYSQIVNDFQKGDIAEGYSVSREKKESFPLTVTSAQKNPTAFYLCASSPVGLVYEQYFGPGTRLTVT.

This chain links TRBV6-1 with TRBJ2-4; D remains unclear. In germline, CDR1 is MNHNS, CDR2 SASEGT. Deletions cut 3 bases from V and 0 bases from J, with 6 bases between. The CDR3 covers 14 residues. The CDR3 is CASSDGLAKNIQYF. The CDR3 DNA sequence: TGTGCCAGCAGTGATGGGTTAGCCAAAAACATTCAGTACTTC.

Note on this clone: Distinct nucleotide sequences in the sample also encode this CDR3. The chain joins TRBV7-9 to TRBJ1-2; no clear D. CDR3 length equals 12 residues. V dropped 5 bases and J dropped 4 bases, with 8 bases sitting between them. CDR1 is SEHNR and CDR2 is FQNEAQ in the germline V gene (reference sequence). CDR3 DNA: TGTGCCAGCAGCGCGGGTGGCTATGGCTACACCTTC. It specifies CASSAGGYGYTF.

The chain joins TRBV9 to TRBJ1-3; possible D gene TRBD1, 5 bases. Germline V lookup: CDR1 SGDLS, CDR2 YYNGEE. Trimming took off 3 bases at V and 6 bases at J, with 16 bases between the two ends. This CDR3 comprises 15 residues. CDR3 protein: CASSASGTWANTIYF. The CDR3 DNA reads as TGTGCCAGCAGCGCCTCCGGGACCTGGGCAAACACCATATATTTT.

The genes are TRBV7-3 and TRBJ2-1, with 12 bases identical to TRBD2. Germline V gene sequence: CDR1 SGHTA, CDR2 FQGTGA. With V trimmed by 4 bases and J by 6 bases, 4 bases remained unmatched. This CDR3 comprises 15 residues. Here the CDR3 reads CASSSRLAGANEQFF. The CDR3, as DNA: TGTGCCAGCAGCTCCCGACTAGCGGGAGCCAATGAGCAGTTCTTC.

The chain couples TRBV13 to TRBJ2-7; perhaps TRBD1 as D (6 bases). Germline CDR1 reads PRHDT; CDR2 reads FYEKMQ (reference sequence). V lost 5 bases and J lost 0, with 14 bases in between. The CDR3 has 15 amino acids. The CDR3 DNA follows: TGTGCCAGCAGCCAAGGACAGCAAAGCTCCTACGAGCAGTACTTC. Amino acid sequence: CASSQGQQSSYEQYF. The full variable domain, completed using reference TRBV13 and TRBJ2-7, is AAGVIQSPRHLIKEKRETATLKCYPIPRHDTVYWYQQGPGQDPQFLISFYEKMQSDKGSIPDRFSAQQFSDYHSELNMSSLELGDSALYFCASSQGQQSSYEQYFGPGTRLTVT.

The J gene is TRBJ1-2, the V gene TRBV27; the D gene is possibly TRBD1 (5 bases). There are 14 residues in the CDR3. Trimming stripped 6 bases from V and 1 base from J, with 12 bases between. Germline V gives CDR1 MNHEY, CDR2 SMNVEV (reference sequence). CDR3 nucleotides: TGTGCCAGCAGAAATCGGGGGTATAACTATGGCTACACCTTC. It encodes CASRNRGYNYGYTF.

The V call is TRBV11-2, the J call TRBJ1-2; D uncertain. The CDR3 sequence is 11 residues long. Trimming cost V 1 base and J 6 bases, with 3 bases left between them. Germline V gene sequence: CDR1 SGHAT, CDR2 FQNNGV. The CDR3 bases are TGTGCCAGCAGCTTAGGGCATGGCTACACCTTC. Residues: CASSLGHGYTF. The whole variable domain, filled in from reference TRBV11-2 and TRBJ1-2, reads EAGVAQSPRYKIIEKRQSVAFWCNPISGHATLYWYQQILGQGPKLLIQFQNNGVVDDSQLPKDRFSAERLKGVDSTLKIQPAKLEDSAVYLCASSLGHGYTFGSGTRLTVV.

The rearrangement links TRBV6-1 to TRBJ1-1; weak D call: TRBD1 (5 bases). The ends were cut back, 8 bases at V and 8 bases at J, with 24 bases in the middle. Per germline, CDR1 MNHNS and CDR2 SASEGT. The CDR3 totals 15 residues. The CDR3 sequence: CASRDAVVVGLEAFF. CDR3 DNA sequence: TGTGCCAGCCGGGACGCCGTTGTGGTCGGATTGGAAGCTTTCTTT.

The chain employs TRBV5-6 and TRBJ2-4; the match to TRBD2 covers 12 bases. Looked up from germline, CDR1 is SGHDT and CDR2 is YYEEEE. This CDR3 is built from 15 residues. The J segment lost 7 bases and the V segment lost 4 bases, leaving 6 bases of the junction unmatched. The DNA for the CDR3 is TGTGCCAGCAGCCCGACTAGCGGGAGTGGTAACATTCAGTACTTC. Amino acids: CASSPTSGSGNIQYF.

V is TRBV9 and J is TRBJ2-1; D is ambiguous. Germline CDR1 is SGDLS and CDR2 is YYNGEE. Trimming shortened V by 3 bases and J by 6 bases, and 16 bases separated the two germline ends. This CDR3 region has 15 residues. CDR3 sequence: CASSEATTPANEQFF. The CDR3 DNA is TGTGCCAGCAGCGAGGCGACAACCCCCGCCAATGAGCAGTTCTTC.

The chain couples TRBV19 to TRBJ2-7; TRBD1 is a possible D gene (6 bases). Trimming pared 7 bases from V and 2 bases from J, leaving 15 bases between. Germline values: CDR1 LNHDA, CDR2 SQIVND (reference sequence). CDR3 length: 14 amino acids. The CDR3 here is CASKPGHGTYEQYF. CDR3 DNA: TGTGCCAGTAAACCGGGACACGGCACCTACGAGCAGTACTTC.

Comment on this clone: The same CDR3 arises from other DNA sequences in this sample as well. Here the CDR3 DNA reads TGTGCCAGCAGCCCGCCGGGCGGGAGCTACGAGCAGTACTTC. Its translation: CASSPPGGSYEQYF. The gene calls are TRBV7-9 and TRBJ2-7, with TRBD2 identical over 7 bases. Germline lookup yields CDR1 SEHNR and CDR2 FQNEAQ (reference sequence). V gave up 5 bases and J gave up 3 bases; unmatched junction bases: 7. CDR3 size: 14 residues.